The entry below describes one TCR beta chain. The antigen is not known. Germline CDR1 LNHNV, CDR2 YYDKDF (reference sequence). Germline trimming cut 3 bases from V and 8 bases from J; bases unmatched to any gene: 6. This CDR3 has 16 residues. TCRdb redid the calling of the 5' RACE reads with MiXCR, one entry per CDR3 protein. The sample lists approximately 400,000 distinct CDR3 sequences; roughly a quarter were seen once. The data originate from a study of CD8 T cells in ankylosing spondylitis. General study findings and limits: The clones that were linked to disease were reported to be significantly enriched in matched synovial fluid samples from ankylosing spondylitis patients. A TCR beta motif of eight highly homologous variants appeared characteristic of ankylosing spondylitis blood.

The J gene is TRBJ2-1, the V gene TRBV15; 14 nucleotides agree with TRBD2. The source is a male donor with ankylosing spondylitis. The sequenced material came from blood, either unsorted or a sorted T cell fraction (not recorded which). The CDR3 spells CATSRAGTSGSYEQFF. CDR3 DNA sequence: TGTGCCACCAGCAGGGCGGGGACTAGCGGGAGCTATGAGCAGTTCTTC. Variable domain in full (rest from reference TRBV15 and TRBJ2-1): DAMVIQNPRYQVTQFGKPVTLSCSQTLNHNVMYWYQQKSSQAPKLLFHYYDKDFNNEADTPDNFQSRRPNTSFCFLDIRSPGLGDTAMYLCATSRAGTSGSYEQFFGPGTRLTVL.